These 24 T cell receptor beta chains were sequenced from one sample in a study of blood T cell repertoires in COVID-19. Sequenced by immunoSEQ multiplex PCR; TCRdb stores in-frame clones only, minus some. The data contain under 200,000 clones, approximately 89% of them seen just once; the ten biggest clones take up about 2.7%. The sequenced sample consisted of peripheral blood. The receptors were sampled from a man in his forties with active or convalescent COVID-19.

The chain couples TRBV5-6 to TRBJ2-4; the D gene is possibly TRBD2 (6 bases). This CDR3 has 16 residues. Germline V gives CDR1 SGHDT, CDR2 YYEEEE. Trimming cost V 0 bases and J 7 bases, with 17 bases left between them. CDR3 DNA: TGTGCCAGCAGCTTGGTGTTTCCAGGAGGGGCCAACATTCAGTACTTC. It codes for CASSLVFPGGANIQYF.

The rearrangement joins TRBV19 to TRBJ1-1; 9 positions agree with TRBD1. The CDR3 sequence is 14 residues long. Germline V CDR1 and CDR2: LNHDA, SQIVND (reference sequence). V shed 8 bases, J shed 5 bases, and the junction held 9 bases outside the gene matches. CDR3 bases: TGTGCCAGTTCTCGGACAGGGGAAAGAACTGAAGCTTTCTTT. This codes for CASSRTGERTEAFF.

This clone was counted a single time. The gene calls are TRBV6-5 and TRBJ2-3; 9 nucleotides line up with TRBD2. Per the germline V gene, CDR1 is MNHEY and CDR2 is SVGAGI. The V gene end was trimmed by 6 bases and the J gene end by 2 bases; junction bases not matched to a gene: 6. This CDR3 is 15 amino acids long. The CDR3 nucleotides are TGTGCCAGCAGGGAGCGGGGGGCGTACACAGATACGCAGTATTTT. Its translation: CASRERGAYTDTQYF.

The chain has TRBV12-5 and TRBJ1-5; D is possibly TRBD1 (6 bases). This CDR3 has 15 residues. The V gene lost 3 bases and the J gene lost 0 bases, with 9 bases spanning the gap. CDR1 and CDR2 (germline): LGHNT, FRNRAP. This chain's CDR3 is CASGLTGYSNQPQHF. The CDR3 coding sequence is TGTGCTAGTGGTTTAACAGGGTATAGCAATCAGCCCCAGCATTTT.

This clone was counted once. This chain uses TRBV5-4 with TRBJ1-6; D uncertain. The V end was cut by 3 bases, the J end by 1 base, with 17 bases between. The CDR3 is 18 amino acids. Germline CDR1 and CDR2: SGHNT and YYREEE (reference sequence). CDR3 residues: CASSSEGGLWSYNSPLHF. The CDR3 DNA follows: TGTGCCAGCAGCTCGGAGGGAGGGTTGTGGTCCTATAATTCACCCCTCCACTTT.

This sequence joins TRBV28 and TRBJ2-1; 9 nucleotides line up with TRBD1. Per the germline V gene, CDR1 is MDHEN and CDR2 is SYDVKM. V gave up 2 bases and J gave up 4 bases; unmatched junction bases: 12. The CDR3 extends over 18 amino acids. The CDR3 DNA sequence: TGTGCCAGCAGTTTAGGGGTGGGGGCACAGGGGGCTTACAATGAGCAGTTCTTC. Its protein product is CASSLGVGAQGAYNEQFF.

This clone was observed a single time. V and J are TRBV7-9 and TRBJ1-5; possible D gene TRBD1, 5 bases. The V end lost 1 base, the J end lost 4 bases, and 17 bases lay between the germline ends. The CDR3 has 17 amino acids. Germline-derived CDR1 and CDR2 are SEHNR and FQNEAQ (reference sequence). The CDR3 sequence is CASSLGSSRVGNQPQHF. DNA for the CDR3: TGTGCCAGCAGCTTAGGTTCCAGCAGGGTCGGGAATCAGCCCCAGCATTTT.

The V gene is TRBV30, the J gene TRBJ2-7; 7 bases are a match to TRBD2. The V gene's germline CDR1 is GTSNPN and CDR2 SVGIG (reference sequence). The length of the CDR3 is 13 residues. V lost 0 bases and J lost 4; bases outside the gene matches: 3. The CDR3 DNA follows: TGTGCCTGGAGTGTACGGGGGGTTTACGAGCAGTACTTC. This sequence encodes CAWSVRGVYEQYF.

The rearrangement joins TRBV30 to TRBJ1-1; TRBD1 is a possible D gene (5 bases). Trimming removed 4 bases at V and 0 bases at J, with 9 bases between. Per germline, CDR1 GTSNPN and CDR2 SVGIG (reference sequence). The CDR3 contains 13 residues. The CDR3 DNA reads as TGTGCCTGGAACAGGCCTTTGAACACTGAAGCTTTCTTT. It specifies CAWNRPLNTEAFF.

The CDR3, as DNA: TGTGCCAGCAGCGGGGGGGACAGTCCCTACGAGCAGTACTTC. Translating it yields CASSGGDSPYEQYF. V usage is TRBV9 and J usage is TRBJ2-7; a weak D match, TRBD1 (7 bases). The V end lost 3 bases, the J end lost 2 bases, and 12 bases lay between the germline ends. CDR3 length: 14 residues. Germline V lookup: CDR1 SGDLS, CDR2 YYNGEE.

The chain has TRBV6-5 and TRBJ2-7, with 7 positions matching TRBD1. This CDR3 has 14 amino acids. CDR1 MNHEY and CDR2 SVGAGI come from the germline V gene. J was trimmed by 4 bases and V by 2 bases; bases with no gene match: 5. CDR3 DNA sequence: TGTGCCAGCAGTTACCGACAGGGAGTATACGAGCAGTACTTC. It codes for CASSYRQGVYEQYF.

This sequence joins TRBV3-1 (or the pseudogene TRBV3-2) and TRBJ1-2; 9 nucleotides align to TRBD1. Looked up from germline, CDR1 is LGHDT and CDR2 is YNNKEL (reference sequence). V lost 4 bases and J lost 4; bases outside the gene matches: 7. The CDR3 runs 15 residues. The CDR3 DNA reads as TGTGCCAGCAGCCCCCGGACAGGGGCGTGCTATGGCTACACCTTC. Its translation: CASSPRTGACYGYTF.

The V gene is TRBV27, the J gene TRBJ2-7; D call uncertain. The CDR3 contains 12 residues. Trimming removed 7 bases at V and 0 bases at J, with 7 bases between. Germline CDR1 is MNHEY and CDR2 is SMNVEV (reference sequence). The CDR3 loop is CASILVSYEQYF. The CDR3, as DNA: TGTGCCAGCATTCTAGTCTCCTACGAGCAGTACTTC.

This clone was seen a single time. The CDR3 nucleotides read TGTGCCACCAGTCTACAGGGGAACGAATACAATGAGCAGTTCTTC. Protein: CATSLQGNEYNEQFF. V usage is TRBV24-1 and J usage is TRBJ2-1; 7 bases agree with TRBD1. Losses at the gene ends were 6 bases for V and 4 bases for J; bases not matched to a gene: 8. CDR1 is KGHDR, CDR2 SFDVKD, per germline. This CDR3 is 15 amino acids long.

CDR3 sequence reads: CASSLKLRGRQNTEAFF. CDR3 DNA: TGTGCCAGCAGCTTGAAGTTGCGGGGCCGGCAGAACACTGAAGCTTTCTTT. The rearrangement uses TRBV7-2 and TRBJ1-1, with D possibly being TRBD1 (5 bases). CDR3 length: 17 amino acids. From germline, CDR1 is SGHTA and CDR2 FQGNSA. Trimming removed 3 bases from V and 1 base from J, with 18 bases in between.

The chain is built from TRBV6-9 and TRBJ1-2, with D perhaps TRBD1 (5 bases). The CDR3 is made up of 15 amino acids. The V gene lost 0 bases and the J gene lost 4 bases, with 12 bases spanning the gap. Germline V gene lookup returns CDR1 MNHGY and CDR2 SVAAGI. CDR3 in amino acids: CASSYSPGGTYGYTF. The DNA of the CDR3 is TGTGCCAGCAGTTATTCTCCAGGAGGGACCTATGGCTACACCTTC.

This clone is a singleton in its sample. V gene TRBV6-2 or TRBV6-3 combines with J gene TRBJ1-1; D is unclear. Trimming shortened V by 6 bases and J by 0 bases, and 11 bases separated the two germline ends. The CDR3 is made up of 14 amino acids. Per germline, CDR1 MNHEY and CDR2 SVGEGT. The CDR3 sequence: CASSRRLLNTEAFF. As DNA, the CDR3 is TGTGCCAGCAGCCGACGACTACTGAACACTGAAGCTTTCTTT.

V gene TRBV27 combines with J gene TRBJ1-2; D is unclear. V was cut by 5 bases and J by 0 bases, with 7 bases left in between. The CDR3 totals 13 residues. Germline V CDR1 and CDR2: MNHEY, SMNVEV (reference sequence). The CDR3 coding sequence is TGTGCCAGCAGTCAGGTGGCTAACTATGGCTACACCTTC. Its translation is CASSQVANYGYTF.

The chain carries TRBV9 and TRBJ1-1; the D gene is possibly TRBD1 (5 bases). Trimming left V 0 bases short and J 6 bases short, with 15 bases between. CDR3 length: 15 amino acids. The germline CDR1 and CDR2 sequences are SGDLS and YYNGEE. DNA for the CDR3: TGTGCCAGCAGCGTAGAAGCAGGGAGGAGAGCTGAAGCTTTCTTT. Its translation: CASSVEAGRRAEAFF.

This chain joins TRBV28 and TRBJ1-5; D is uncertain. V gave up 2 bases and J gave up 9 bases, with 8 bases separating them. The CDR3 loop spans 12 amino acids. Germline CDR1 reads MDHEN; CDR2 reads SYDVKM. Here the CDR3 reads CASSLGRAPQHF. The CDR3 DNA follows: TGTGCCAGCAGTTTAGGGAGGGCGCCCCAGCATTTT. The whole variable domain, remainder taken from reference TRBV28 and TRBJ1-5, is DVKVTQSSRYLVKRTGEKVFLECVQDMDHENMFWYRQDPGLGLRLIYFSYDVKMKEKGDIPEGYSVSREKKERFSLILESASTNQTSMYLCASSLGRAPQHFGDGTRLSIL.

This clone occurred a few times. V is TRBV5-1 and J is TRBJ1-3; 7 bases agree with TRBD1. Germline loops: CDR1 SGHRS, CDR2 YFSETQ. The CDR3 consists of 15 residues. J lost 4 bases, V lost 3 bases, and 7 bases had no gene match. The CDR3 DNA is TGCGCCAGCAGCTCCGGGACAGATTCAGGAAACACCATATATTTT. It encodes CASSSGTDSGNTIYF.

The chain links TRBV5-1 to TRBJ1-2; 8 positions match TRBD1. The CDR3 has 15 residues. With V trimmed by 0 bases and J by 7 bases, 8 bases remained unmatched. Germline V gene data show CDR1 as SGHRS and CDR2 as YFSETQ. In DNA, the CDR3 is TGCGCCAGCAGCTTGGGAGACAGGGGCGGAGGTGGCTACACCTTC. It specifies CASSLGDRGGGGYTF.

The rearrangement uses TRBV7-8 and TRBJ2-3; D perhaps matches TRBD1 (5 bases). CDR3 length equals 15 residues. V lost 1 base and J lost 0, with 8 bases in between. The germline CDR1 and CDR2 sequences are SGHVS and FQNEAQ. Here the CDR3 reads CASSLGRTSTDTQYF. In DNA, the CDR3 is TGTGCCAGCAGCTTAGGGCGGACAAGCACAGATACGCAGTATTTT.

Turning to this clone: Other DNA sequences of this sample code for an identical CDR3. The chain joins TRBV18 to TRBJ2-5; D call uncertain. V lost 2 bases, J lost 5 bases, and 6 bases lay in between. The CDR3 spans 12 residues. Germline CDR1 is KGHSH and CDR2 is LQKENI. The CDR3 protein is CASSPTRETQYF. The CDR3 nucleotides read TGTGCCAGCTCACCAACGAGGGAGACCCAGTACTTC.